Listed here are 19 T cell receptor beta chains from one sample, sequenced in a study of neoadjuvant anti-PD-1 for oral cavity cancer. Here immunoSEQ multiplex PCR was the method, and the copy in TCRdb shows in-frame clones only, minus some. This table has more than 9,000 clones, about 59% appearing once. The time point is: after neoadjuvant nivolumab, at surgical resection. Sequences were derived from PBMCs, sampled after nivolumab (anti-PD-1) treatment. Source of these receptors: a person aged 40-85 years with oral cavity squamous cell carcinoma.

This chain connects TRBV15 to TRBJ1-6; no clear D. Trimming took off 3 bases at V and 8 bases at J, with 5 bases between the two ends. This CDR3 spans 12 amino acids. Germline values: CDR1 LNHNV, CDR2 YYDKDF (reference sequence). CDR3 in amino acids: CATSRRDSPLHF. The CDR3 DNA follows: TGTGCCACCAGCAGGAGGGATTCACCCCTCCACTTT.

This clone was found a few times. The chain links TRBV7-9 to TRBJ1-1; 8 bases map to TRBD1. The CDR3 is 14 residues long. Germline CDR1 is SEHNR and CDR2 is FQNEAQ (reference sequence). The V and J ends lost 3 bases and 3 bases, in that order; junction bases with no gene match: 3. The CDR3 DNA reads TGTGCCAGCAGCTTCAGACAGGGGTACACTGAAGCTTTCTTT. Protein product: CASSFRQGYTEAFF.

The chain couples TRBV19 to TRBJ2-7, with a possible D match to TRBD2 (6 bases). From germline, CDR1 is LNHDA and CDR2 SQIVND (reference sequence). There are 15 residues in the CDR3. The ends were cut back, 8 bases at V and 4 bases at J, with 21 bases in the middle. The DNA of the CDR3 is TGTGCCAGTGTCAGGACCCTAGCGAACCAATACGAGCAGTACTTC. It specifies CASVRTLANQYEQYF.

This CDR3 is CATSRTGNQPQHF. DNA of the CDR3: TGTGCCACCTCCCGGACGGGTAATCAGCCCCAGCATTTT. The chain uses TRBV2 and TRBJ1-5, with D unresolved. Germline V lookup: CDR1 SNHLY, CDR2 FYNNEI. The CDR3 totals 13 residues. V lost 10 bases to trimming and J lost 4 bases, with 14 bases between them.

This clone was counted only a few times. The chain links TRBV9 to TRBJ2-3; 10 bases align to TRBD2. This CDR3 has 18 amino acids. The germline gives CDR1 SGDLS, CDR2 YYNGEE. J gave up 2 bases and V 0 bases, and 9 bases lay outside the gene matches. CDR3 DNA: TGTGCCAGCAGCGTAGCTACGTCTAGCGGGGGACCCACAGATACGCAGTATTTT. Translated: CASSVATSSGGPTDTQYF.

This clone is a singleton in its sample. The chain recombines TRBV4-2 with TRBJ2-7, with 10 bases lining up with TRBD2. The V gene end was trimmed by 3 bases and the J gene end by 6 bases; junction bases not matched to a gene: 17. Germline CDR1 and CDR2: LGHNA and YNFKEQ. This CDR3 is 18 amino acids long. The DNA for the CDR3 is TGTGCCAGCAGCCAGTCAGCAGCGGGGGGGCCGGACGTGGGCGAGCAGTACTTC. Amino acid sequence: CASSQSAAGGPDVGEQYF.

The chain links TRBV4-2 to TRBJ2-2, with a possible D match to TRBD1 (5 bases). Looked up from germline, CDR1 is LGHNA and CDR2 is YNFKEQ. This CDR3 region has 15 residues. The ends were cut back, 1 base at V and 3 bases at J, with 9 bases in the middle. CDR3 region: CASSQVGRDTGELFF. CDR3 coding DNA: TGTGCCAGCAGCCAAGTGGGCAGGGACACCGGGGAGCTGTTTTTT.

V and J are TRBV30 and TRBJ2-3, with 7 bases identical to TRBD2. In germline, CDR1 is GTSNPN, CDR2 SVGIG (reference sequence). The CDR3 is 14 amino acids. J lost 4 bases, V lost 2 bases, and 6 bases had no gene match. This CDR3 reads CAWSSGTFADTQYF. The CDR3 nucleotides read TGTGCCTGGAGTAGCGGGACTTTCGCAGATACGCAGTATTTT. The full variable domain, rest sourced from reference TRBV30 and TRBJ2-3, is SQTIHQWPATLVQPVGSPLSLECTVEGTSNPNLYWYRQAAGRGLQLLFYSVGIGQISSEVPQNLSASRPQDRQFILSSKKLLLSDSGFYLCAWSSGTFADTQYFGPGTRLTVL.

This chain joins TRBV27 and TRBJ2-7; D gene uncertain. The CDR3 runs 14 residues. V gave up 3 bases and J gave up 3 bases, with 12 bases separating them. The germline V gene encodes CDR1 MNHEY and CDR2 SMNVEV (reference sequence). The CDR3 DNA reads TGTGCCAGCAGTTTTCGAGGAACTATCTACGAGCAGTACTTC. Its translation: CASSFRGTIYEQYF.

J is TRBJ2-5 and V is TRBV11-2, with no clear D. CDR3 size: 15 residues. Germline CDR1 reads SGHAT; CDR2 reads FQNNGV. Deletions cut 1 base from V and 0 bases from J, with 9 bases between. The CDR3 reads CASSLVGTDQETQYF. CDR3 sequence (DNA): TGTGCCAGCAGCTTAGTGGGTACAGACCAAGAGACCCAGTACTTC.

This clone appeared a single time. CDR3 loop: CASSLELVTDTQYF. CDR3 DNA: TGCGCCAGCAGCTTGGAACTCGTCACAGATACGCAGTATTTT. The rearrangement uses TRBV5-1 and TRBJ2-3, with unresolved D. Germline V gene sequence: CDR1 SGHRS, CDR2 YFSETQ. Trimming removed 0 bases from V and 2 bases from J, with 7 bases in between. There are 14 residues in the CDR3.

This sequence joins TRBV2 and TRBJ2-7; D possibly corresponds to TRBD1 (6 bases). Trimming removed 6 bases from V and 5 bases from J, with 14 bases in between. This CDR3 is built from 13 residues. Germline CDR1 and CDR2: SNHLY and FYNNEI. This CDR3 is CASSATGRDEQYF. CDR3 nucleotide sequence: TGTGCCAGCAGCGCTACAGGGCGCGACGAGCAGTACTTC.

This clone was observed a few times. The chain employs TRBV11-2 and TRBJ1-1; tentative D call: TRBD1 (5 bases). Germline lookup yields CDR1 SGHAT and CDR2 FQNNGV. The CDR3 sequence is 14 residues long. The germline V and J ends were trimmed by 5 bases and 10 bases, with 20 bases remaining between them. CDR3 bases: TGTGCCAGCAGCCAGTCGACGCAGGGTAATTTAGCTTTCTTT. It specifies CASSQSTQGNLAFF.

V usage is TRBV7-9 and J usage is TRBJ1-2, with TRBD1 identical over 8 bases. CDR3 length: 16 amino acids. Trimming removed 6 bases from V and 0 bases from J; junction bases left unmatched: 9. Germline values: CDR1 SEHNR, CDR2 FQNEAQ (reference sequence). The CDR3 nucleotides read TGTGCCAGCAGTCGAGCAGGGGGCGTATCTAACTATGGCTACACCTTC. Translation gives CASSRAGGVSNYGYTF.

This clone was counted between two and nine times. CDR3 amino acids: CASSIGLGGNQPQHF. CDR3 bases: TGTGCCAGTAGTATAGGTTTGGGAGGCAATCAGCCCCAGCATTTT. The rearrangement links TRBV19 to TRBJ1-5, with D unresolved. The germline CDR1 and CDR2 sequences are LNHDA and SQIVND (reference sequence). The CDR3 has 15 amino acids. Deletions cut 1 base from V and 2 bases from J, with 9 bases between.

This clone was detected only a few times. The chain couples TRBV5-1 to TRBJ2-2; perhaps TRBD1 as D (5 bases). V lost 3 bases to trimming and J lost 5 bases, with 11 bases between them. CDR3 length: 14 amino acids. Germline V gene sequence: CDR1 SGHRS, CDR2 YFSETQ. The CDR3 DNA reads TGCGCCAGCAGCTCCTCAGGGAATACCGGGGAGCTGTTTTTT. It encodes CASSSSGNTGELFF.

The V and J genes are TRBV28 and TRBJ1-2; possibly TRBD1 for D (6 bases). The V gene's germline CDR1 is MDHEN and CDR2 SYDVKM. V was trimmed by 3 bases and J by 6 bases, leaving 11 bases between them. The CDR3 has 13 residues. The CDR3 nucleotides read TGTGCCAGCAGTTTGGACAGAACCGATGGCTACACCTTC. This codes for CASSLDRTDGYTF.

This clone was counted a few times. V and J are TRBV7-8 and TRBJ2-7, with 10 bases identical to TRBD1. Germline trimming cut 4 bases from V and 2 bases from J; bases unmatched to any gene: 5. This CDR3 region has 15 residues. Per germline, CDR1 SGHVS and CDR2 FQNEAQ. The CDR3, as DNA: TGTGCCAGCAGCTACTCCGGGACAGGGGCCTACGAGCAGTACTTC. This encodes CASSYSGTGAYEQYF.

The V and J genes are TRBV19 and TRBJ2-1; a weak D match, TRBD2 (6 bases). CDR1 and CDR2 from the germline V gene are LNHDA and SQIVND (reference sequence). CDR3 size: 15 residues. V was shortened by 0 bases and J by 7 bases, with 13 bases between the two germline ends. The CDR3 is CASSIEERARNEQFF. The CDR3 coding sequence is TGTGCCAGTAGTATAGAGGAGCGGGCCAGGAATGAGCAGTTCTTC.